The 15 T cell receptor beta chains reported below all come from one sample, sequenced in a study of blood T cell repertoires in COVID-19. Generated by immunoSEQ multiplex PCR, the TCRdb table keeps only in-frame clones and is missing some. Of under 250,000 clones listed, 65% to 90% were seen once; the top ten hold over 1.5%. The sequenced material came from PBMCs or T cells enriched from blood (not recorded which). These receptors originate from a man between 40 and 49 years old who had recovered from COVID-19.

This chain uses TRBV6-5 with TRBJ2-3; D gene unclear. V lost 7 bases and J 0 bases, leaving 11 bases between the germline ends. The CDR3 consists of 14 residues. Germline CDR1 MNHEY, CDR2 SVGAGI. In nucleotides, the CDR3 is TGTGCCAGCACCCCTCCGGGTAGCACAGATACGCAGTATTTT. Protein: CASTPPGSTDTQYF.

The chain is built from TRBV3-1 (or the pseudogene TRBV3-2) and TRBJ2-3; 11 bases agree with TRBD2. Losses at the gene ends were 2 bases for V and 4 bases for J; bases not matched to a gene: 5. Germline V gives CDR1 LGHDT, CDR2 YNNKEL (reference sequence). The CDR3 spans 16 residues. CDR3 DNA sequence: TGTGCCAGCAGCCAAACTAGCGGGAGTAGGCCAGATACGCAGTATTTT. Protein product: CASSQTSGSRPDTQYF.

V usage is TRBV7-9 and J usage is TRBJ2-1, with 9 bases aligning to TRBD2. CDR3 length: 16 amino acids. V was clipped by 6 bases and J by 5 bases; unmatched bases: 11. Germline V gene lookup returns CDR1 SEHNR and CDR2 FQNEAQ (reference sequence). This CDR3 reads CASSSPSGGTDNEQFF. CDR3 bases: TGTGCCAGCAGTTCCCCCAGCGGGGGGACCGACAATGAGCAGTTCTTC.

The chain employs TRBV6-5 and TRBJ1-1; D gene ambiguous. This CDR3 spans 15 amino acids. V was trimmed by 1 base and J by 3 bases, leaving 12 bases between them. Germline V gene sequence: CDR1 MNHEY, CDR2 SVGAGI. For the CDR3, the DNA is TGTGCCAGCAGTTACTGGCTTACCGGGGACACTGAAGCTTTCTTT. Translation gives CASSYWLTGDTEAFF.

V is TRBV11-3 and J is TRBJ1-5, with D unresolved. CDR1 is SGHNT, CDR2 YENEEA, per germline. The CDR3 sequence is 14 residues long. Trimming removed 5 bases at V and 3 bases at J, with 11 bases between. CDR3 in DNA: TGTGCCAGCAGCCCCCCCGGACTCAATCAGCCCCAGCATTTT. Translated: CASSPPGLNQPQHF. Full variable domain (remainder filled in from reference TRBV11-3 and TRBJ1-5): EAGVVQSPRYKIIEKKQPVAFWCNPISGHNTLYWYLQNLGQGPELLIRYENEEAVDDSQLPKDRFSAERLKGVDSTLKIQPAELGDSAVYLCASSPPGLNQPQHFGDGTRLSIL.

This clone came up once. The chain is built from TRBV7-2 and TRBJ1-1; possibly TRBD1 for D (5 bases). This CDR3 has 15 amino acids. CDR1 is SGHTA, CDR2 FQGNSA, per germline. V was cut by 5 bases and J by 3 bases, with 16 bases left in between. CDR3 protein: CASSTWGRVDTEAFF. CDR3 bases: TGTGCCAGCAGCACCTGGGGCCGTGTGGACACTGAAGCTTTCTTT.

This rearrangement joins TRBV3-1 (or the pseudogene TRBV3-2) to TRBJ2-4, with 8 bases aligning to TRBD2. With 1 base clipped from V and 6 bases from J, the junction kept 5 bases outside the gene matches. The CDR3 is 15 residues long. The germline V gene has CDR1 LGHDT and CDR2 YNNKEL (reference sequence). CDR3 DNA: TGTGCCAGCAGCCAAGGGACTAGCTCGGGAAACATTCAGTACTTC. It encodes CASSQGTSSGNIQYF.

This chain uses TRBV14 with TRBJ2-3; 8 nucleotides line up with TRBD1. The CDR3 has 15 amino acids. Germline V gene lookup returns CDR1 SGHDN and CDR2 FVKESK. V lost 8 bases and J lost 0; bases outside the gene matches: 7. CDR3 bases: TGTGCCAGCGCCTGGACAGGGACTAGCACAGATACGCAGTATTTT. This translates into CASAWTGTSTDTQYF.

The genes are TRBV7-9 and TRBJ1-4; no clear D. V dropped 7 bases and J dropped 4 bases, with 10 bases sitting between them. From germline, CDR1 is SEHNR and CDR2 FQNEAQ (reference sequence). The CDR3 totals 13 residues. The CDR3 sequence: CASNGQLNEKLFF. CDR3 nucleotides: TGTGCCAGCAATGGGCAGCTTAATGAAAAACTGTTTTTT.

V is TRBV15 and J is TRBJ2-7; weak D call: TRBD1 (5 bases). V lost 1 base to trimming and J lost 3 bases, with 10 bases between them. This CDR3 is built from 14 residues. Germline CDR1 and CDR2: LNHNV and YYDKDF (reference sequence). The CDR3 reads CATSRVQQGYEQYF. CDR3 bases: TGTGCCACCAGCAGAGTTCAGCAGGGCTACGAGCAGTACTTC.

This chain uses TRBV28 with TRBJ2-7; 12 bases fit TRBD2. This CDR3 is 18 amino acids long. Trimming at V came to 4 bases and at J to 6 bases, leaving 16 bases not matched to a gene. Germline-derived CDR1 and CDR2 are MDHEN and SYDVKM. The CDR3 sequence: CASSSTHDRTSGTGEQYF. In DNA, the CDR3 is TGTGCCAGCAGTTCTACTCACGACCGGACTAGCGGGACGGGCGAGCAGTACTTC.

The chain recombines TRBV28 with TRBJ1-2; 7 positions match TRBD1. V shed 4 bases, J shed 4 bases, and the junction held 3 bases outside the gene matches. This CDR3 contains 13 residues. Per the germline V gene, CDR1 is MDHEN and CDR2 is SYDVKM. The CDR3 region is CASSSTGPYGYTF. DNA for the CDR3: TGTGCCAGCAGTTCGACAGGGCCCTATGGCTACACCTTC.

The chain recombines TRBV7-2 with TRBJ1-6; no reliable D call. Trimming shortened V by 4 bases and J by 0 bases, and 4 bases separated the two germline ends. Germline CDR1 reads SGHTA; CDR2 reads FQGNSA. The CDR3 loop spans 14 amino acids. DNA for the CDR3: TGTGCCAGCAGCTCTAGCTCCTATAATTCACCCCTCCACTTT. Encoded protein: CASSSSSYNSPLHF.

The chain couples TRBV7-3 to TRBJ1-2; TRBD1 matches at 7 bases. V dropped 3 bases and J dropped 1; count of bases not matched to a gene: 5. CDR1 SGHTA and CDR2 FQGTGA come from the germline V gene. The CDR3 is 15 amino acids. CDR3 sequence: CASSLSTGINYGYTF. DNA for the CDR3: TGTGCCAGCAGCTTGTCGACAGGGATTAACTATGGCTACACCTTC. Supplemented by reference TRBV7-3 and TRBJ1-2, the full variable domain reads GAGVSQTPSNKVTEKGKYVELRCDPISGHTALYWYRQSLGQGPEFLIYFQGTGAADDSGLPNDRFFAVRPEGSVSTLKIQRTERGDSAVYLCASSLSTGINYGYTFGSGTRLTVV.

This clone was counted between two and nine times. The V call is TRBV11-2, the J call TRBJ1-3; D ambiguous. Germline CDR1 is SGHAT and CDR2 is FQNNGV. Trimming stripped 5 bases from V and 0 bases from J, with 11 bases between. This CDR3 is 15 amino acids long. This CDR3 reads CASSEGRSSGNTIYF. For the CDR3, the DNA is TGTGCCAGCAGCGAGGGTAGGAGCTCTGGAAACACCATATATTTT.